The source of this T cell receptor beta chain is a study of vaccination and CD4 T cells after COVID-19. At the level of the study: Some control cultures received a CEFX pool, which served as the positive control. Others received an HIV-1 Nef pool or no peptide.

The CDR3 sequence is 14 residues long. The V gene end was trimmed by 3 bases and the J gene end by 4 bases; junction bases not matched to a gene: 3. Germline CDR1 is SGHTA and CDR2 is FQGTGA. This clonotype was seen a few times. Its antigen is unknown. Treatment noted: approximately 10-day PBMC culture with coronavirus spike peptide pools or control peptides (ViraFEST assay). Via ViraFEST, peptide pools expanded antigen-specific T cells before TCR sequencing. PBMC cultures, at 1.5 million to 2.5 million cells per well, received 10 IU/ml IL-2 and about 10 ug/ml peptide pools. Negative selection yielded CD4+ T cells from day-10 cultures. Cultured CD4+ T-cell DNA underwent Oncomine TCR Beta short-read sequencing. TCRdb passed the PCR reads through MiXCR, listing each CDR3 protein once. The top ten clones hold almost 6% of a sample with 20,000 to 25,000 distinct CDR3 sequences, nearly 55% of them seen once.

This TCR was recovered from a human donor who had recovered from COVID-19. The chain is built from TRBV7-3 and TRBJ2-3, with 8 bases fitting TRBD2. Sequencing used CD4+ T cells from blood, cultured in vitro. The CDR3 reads CASSFGGRSDTQYF. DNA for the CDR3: TGTGCCAGCAGCTTCGGCGGGAGGTCAGATACGCAGTATTTT.